These 18 T cell receptor beta chains were all obtained from the same sample, sequenced in a study of T cells in Graves' hyperthyroidism and ophthalmopathy. There were TCR beta CDR3 regions amplified from RNA transcripts. The HTBI set primed first-round TCR CDR3 RT-PCR. Using its own MiXCR run on the multiplex PCR reads, TCRdb lists one record per CDR3 protein. Among 300,000 to 400,000 distinct CDR3 sequences listed, roughly 14% were seen once. Sequenced material: blood. Receptors originate from a woman in her twenties or thirties with Graves' ophthalmopathy.

This clonotype has just a few counts. The rearrangement uses TRBV29-1 and TRBJ1-1; TRBD1 might be the D (6 bases). Germline V gene lookup returns CDR1 SQVTM and CDR2 ANQGSEA. The CDR3 spans 10 residues. V lost 7 bases and J lost 8, with 11 bases in between. The CDR3: CSGRGQEAFF. For the CDR3, the DNA is TGCAGCGGAAGGGGACAAGAAGCTTTCTTT.

This clonotype was detected only a few times. The rearrangement uses TRBV7-2 and TRBJ2-2; D may correspond to TRBD1 or TRBD2 (7 bases each). Trimming cost V 5 bases and J 6 bases, with 10 bases left between them. The CDR3 has 13 residues. The germline gives CDR1 SGHTA, CDR2 FQGNSA. CDR3 DNA sequence: TGTGCCAGCAGCCAGGGGGGGGCCGGGGAGCTGTTTTTT. This sequence encodes CASSQGGAGELFF. Filled out from reference TRBV7-2 and TRBJ2-2, the complete variable domain reads GAGVSQSPSNKVTEKGKDVELRCDPISGHTALYWYRQSLGQGLEFLIYFQGNSAPDKSGLPSDRFSAERTGGSVSTLTIQRTQQEDSAVYLCASSQGGAGELFFGEGSRLTVL.

With respect to this clonotype: A single base separates this from a much larger clone, so it may be a read error. The genes are TRBV5-1 and TRBJ2-1; D may be TRBD2 (5 bases). Trimming removed 5 bases from V and 5 bases from J, with 11 bases in between. Germline CDR1 SGHRS, CDR2 YFSETQ. This CDR3 region has 13 residues. CDR3 DNA: TGCGCCAGCAGGCCTGACGGGGACAATGAGCAGTTCTTC. Translated: CASRPDGDNEQFF.

The chain employs TRBV2 and TRBJ1-2, with D uncertain. Trimming left V 2 bases short and J 4 bases short, with 8 bases between. The CDR3 covers 13 residues. Looked up from germline, CDR1 is SNHLY and CDR2 is FYNNEI. CDR3 region: CASSERHSYGYTF. CDR3 nucleotide sequence: TGTGCCAGCAGTGAACGGCACAGCTATGGCTACACCTTC.

This clonotype came up many times. The genes are TRBV20-1 and TRBJ1-5; D call uncertain. Germline V gives CDR1 DFQATT, CDR2 SNEGSKA (reference sequence). The CDR3 has 18 amino acids. V lost 1 base and J 0 bases, leaving 19 bases between the germline ends. CDR3 sequence: CSARAPRVIAGSNQPQHF. CDR3 in DNA: TGCAGTGCTAGAGCCCCCAGAGTAATCGCCGGTAGCAATCAGCCCCAGCATTTT.

This clonotype was found many times. V gene TRBV28 combines with J gene TRBJ1-6, with D maybe TRBD1 (5 bases). This CDR3 region has 15 residues. V was clipped by 6 bases and J by 9 bases, with 18 bases between them. Germline lookup yields CDR1 MDHEN and CDR2 SYDVKM. The DNA for the CDR3 is TGTGCCAGCAGCCCCATGAGGGGTGAGGGTTCACCCCTCCACTTT. Protein sequence: CASSPMRGEGSPLHF.

This clonotype was counted between two and nine times. This chain connects TRBV2 to TRBJ2-3; 8 bases agree with TRBD2. The CDR3 runs 17 residues. Germline CDR1 reads SNHLY; CDR2 reads FYNNEI. V lost 8 bases, J lost 2 bases, and 15 bases stayed unmatched. CDR3 sequence reads: CASGGGSRGGDTDTQYF. The CDR3 DNA is TGTGCCAGCGGAGGGGGGAGCCGGGGGGGCGACACAGATACGCAGTATTTT.

The table lists this clonotype with many counts. V gene TRBV5-1 combines with J gene TRBJ1-6; D remains unclear. V was pared by 0 bases and J by 8 bases, with 15 bases between. CDR3 size: 16 residues. The germline gives CDR1 SGHRS, CDR2 YFSETQ. CDR3 DNA sequence: TGCGCCAGCAGCTTGGGGTCCGGGGTTGGGGATTCACCCCTCCACTTT. This translates into CASSLGSGVGDSPLHF.

Many counts were recorded for this clonotype. This chain uses TRBV25-1 with TRBJ2-5; TRBD2 matches 8 bases. J gave up 5 bases and V 6 bases, and 8 bases lay outside the gene matches. Germline assignment: CDR1 MGHDK and CDR2 SYGVNS. The CDR3 has 14 amino acids. CDR3 loop: CASSWGGGYETQYF. In DNA form, the CDR3 reads TGTGCCAGCAGCTGGGGCGGGGGGTATGAGACCCAGTACTTC.

The chain has TRBV10-3 and TRBJ2-1; D unclear. CDR3 length: 14 residues. Germline lookup yields CDR1 ENHRY and CDR2 SYGVKD. V shed 6 bases and J shed 7 bases, with 16 bases lying between them. The CDR3 reads CAISSFLLSNEQFF. In nucleotides, the CDR3 is TGTGCCATCAGCTCCTTCTTACTTAGTAATGAGCAGTTCTTC.

This clonotype was recorded at least ten times. The chain uses TRBV2 and TRBJ1-5, with 7 nucleotides matching TRBD1. Germline CDR1 is SNHLY and CDR2 is FYNNEI. V shed 5 bases and J 4 bases; nucleotides not matched to a gene: 5. The CDR3 sequence is 14 residues long. The CDR3 DNA follows: TGTGCCAGCAGTCGACAGGGTTTGAATCAGCCCCAGCATTTT. This gives the protein CASSRQGLNQPQHF.

At least ten counts were recorded for this clonotype. The chain recombines TRBV7-2 with TRBJ2-1, with 8 nucleotides matching TRBD2. V trimming: 4 bases; J trimming: 6 bases; junction bases outside the gene matches: 11. In germline, CDR1 is SGHTA, CDR2 FQGNSA. The CDR3 extends over 16 amino acids. The CDR3: CASSWDWRGVINEQFF. The CDR3 DNA follows: TGTGCCAGCAGCTGGGACTGGCGGGGGGTTATCAATGAGCAGTTCTTC.

This clonotype has at least ten counts. The chain carries TRBV20-1 and TRBJ2-7; D ambiguous. The V gene's germline CDR1 is DFQATT and CDR2 SNEGSKA (reference sequence). Trimming cost V 3 bases and J 3 bases, with 12 bases left between them. The CDR3 sequence is 13 residues long. CDR3 sequence: CSARLPVFYEQYF. The CDR3 bases are TGCAGTGCTAGGTTACCGGTTTTCTACGAGCAGTACTTC.

In the case of this clonotype: At one end, the junction sequence differs from germline, possibly due to a read error. The rearrangement uses TRBV20-1 and TRBJ2-5; D is perhaps TRBD1 or TRBD2 (6 bases each). The germline CDR1 and CDR2 sequences are DFQATT and SNEGSKA (reference sequence). The CDR3 totals 16 residues. The DNA for the CDR3 is TGCAGTGCTTCGGACCTCTCCGGGGGCAAAAAAGAGACCCAGTGCTTC. It encodes CSASDLSGGKKETQCF.

This clonotype was seen more than once but under ten times. The DNA of the CDR3 is TGTGCCAGCAGACCGTACAGAAACTCTGGAAACACCATATATTTT. Its protein product is CASRPYRNSGNTIYF. The chain recombines TRBV7-2 with TRBJ1-3, with D unclear. Germline V gene sequence: CDR1 SGHTA, CDR2 FQGNSA. CDR3 length: 15 residues. With 6 bases removed from V and 0 bases from J, the gap between germline ends came to 12 bases.

J is TRBJ2-2 and V is TRBV7-2, with 7 nucleotides matching TRBD1. CDR3 length: 15 amino acids. Trimming took 11 bases from V and 0 from J; bases not matched to a gene: 9. Germline V lookup: CDR1 SGHTA, CDR2 FQGNSA. CDR3 sequence: CADRTGQTNTGELFF. CDR3 sequence (DNA): TGTGCCGACAGAACGGGACAGACGAACACCGGGGAGCTGTTTTTT.

The rearrangement links TRBV9 to TRBJ2-3; TRBD1 might be the D (6 bases). The CDR3 extends over 15 amino acids. The V end was cut by 1 base, the J end by 2 bases, with 11 bases between. Germline V gives CDR1 SGDLS, CDR2 YYNGEE. DNA for the CDR3: TGTGCCAGCAGCGTACTGACAGGAATCACAGATACGCAGTATTTT. Protein: CASSVLTGITDTQYF. Drawing the rest from reference TRBV9 and TRBJ2-3, the complete variable domain is DSGVTQTPKHLITATGQRVTLRCSPRSGDLSVYWYQQSLDQGLQFLIQYYNGEERAKGNILERFSAQQFPDLHSELNLSSLELGDSALYFCASSVLTGITDTQYFGPGTRLTVL.

This clonotype was counted only a few times. The chain combines TRBV5-1 with TRBJ2-3; D may correspond to TRBD1 or TRBD2 (5 bases each). V lost 3 bases to trimming and J lost 1 base, with 18 bases between them. The CDR3 loop spans 17 amino acids. Germline V gene sequence: CDR1 SGHRS, CDR2 YFSETQ. This chain's CDR3 is CASSWGSGFGGTDTQYF. In nucleotides, the CDR3 is TGCGCCAGCAGCTGGGGGTCGGGTTTTGGCGGCACAGATACGCAGTATTTT.